This T cell receptor (beta chain) appears in the sequencing data of a study of blood T cell repertoires in COVID-19. This CDR3 is built from 12 residues. Germline loops: CDR1 LNHNV, CDR2 YYDKDF (reference sequence). V was cut by 2 bases and J by 4 bases, with 5 bases left in between. In the authors' workflow: It was from reference gene primer amplification that nucleated cell counts were estimated. Method: immunoSEQ multiplex PCR; TCRdb's copy keeps in-frame clones and lacks some. The D gene and trimming were derived from the DNA, and the V and J assignments and clone size from that table. The sample has under 60,000 clones, 70% to 80% seen once.

This sequence joins TRBV15 and TRBJ2-5; D remains ambiguous. The sample taken for sequencing was peripheral blood. The TCR comes from a man between 65 and 85 years old with acute or convalescent COVID-19. The CDR3 sequence: CATSRSGETQYF. The CDR3 DNA reads as TGTGCCACCAGCAGATCGGGAGAGACCCAGTACTTC.